The source of this T cell receptor (beta chain) is a study of blood T cell repertoires in COVID-19. TCRdb's copy holds only in-frame clones and misses some; the assay was immunoSEQ multiplex PCR. Counted here are more than 90,000 clones, about nine tenths occurring once; the ten biggest clones make up about 7.4%. Germline CDR1 SGHRS, CDR2 YFSETQ. The ends lost 4 bases at V and 2 bases at J; junction bases unmatched: 8. The CDR3 is made up of 15 amino acids. This chain joins TRBV5-1 and TRBJ1-1; 7 nucleotides match TRBD1. This TCR came from a man between 65 and 85 years old who had recovered from COVID-19. Sequenced material: peripheral blood. The chain's CDR3 is CASSQEQGRNTEAFF. CDR3 DNA sequence: TGCGCCAGCAGCCAGGAACAGGGGAGAAACACTGAAGCTTTCTTT.